A selection of T cell receptor beta chains follows, all from one sample in a study of molecular identifiers for immune sequencing clone quantification. TCRdb fed the PCR reads into MiXCR, producing one record per CDR3 protein. The table records roughly 630,000 distinct CDR3 sequences, roughly 23% of them present only once. Sequencing was performed on naive CD8+ T cells from blood, with Jurkat cell RNA spiked in. The receptors were sampled from a human donor in good health. Some libraries in this study had Jurkat cell RNA spiked in. Both conserved end residues are part of each CDR3. The D gene is left open where the match is weak. Clone size is given for some rows only: seen once, a few or many times, or a class if the clone is expanded.

j_gene,abundance,v_gene,d_gene,CDR3aa,CDR3nt
TRBJ2-3,NA,TRBV6-2/TRBV6-3,NA,CASTQRSRGRGAGTDTQYF,TGTGCCAGCACTCAACGATCCCGGGGCAGGGGTGCGGGCACAGATACGCAGTATTTT
TRBJ2-1,few,TRBV30,NA,CAWSPGSQANEQFF,TGTGCCTGGAGCCCGGGCTCTCAGGCCAATGAGCAGTTCTTC
TRBJ1-1,few,TRBV20-1,TRBD1,CSARDLEGALGTEAFF,TGCAGTGCTAGAGATCTTGAGGGGGCGCTTGGCACTGAAGCTTTCTTT
TRBJ1-2,NA,TRBV27,NA,CASSPIPRGPRQVDGYTF,TGTGCCAGCAGTCCTATCCCCAGGGGCCCCCGTCAAGTCGATGGCTACACCTTC
TRBJ2-3,many,TRBV6-5,TRBD2,CASSPQSLAGGPLDTQYF,TGTGCCAGCAGCCCCCAATCACTAGCGGGAGGGCCTCTCGATACGCAGTATTTT
TRBJ1-6,NA,TRBV4-1,NA,CASSPGNSPLPF,TGCGCCAGCAGCCCAGGAAATTCCCCCCTCCCCTTT
TRBJ1-1,few,TRBV27,TRBD1,CASSLLPGQGAMVTEAFF,TGTGCCAGCAGTCTTCTACCCGGACAGGGGGCAATGGTAACTGAAGCTTTCTTT
TRBJ2-1,NA,TRBV29-1,NA,CSVFPGPLGNERFF,TGCAGCGTATTCCCGGGACCGCTTGGCAATGAGCGGTTCTTC
TRBJ1-1,few,TRBV2,NA,CASSWTGIGNTEAFF,TGTGCCAGCAGTTGGACGGGAATAGGGAACACTGAAGCTTTCTTT
TRBJ2-7,NA,TRBV30,NA,CAWRFPGSYEQYF,TGTGCCTGGAGATTCCCGGGCAGCTACGAGCAGTACTTC
TRBJ2-1,few,TRBV6-4,NA,CASSEGLPADEQFF,TGTGCCAGCAGTGAGGGGCTCCCGGCGGATGAGCAGTTCTTC
TRBJ2-3,many,TRBV11-2,NA,CASSPSGSKVLSTDTQYF,TGTGCCAGCAGCCCGAGTGGCTCGAAGGTACTCAGCACAGATACGCAGTATTTT
TRBJ2-7,few,TRBV5-1,TRBD2,CASSQRGDLYEQYF,TGCGCCAGCAGCCAGCGGGGCGACCTCTACGAGCAGTACTTC
TRBJ2-7,NA,TRBV29-1,TRBD2,CSVEGTSGRSYEQYF,TGCAGCGTTGAAGGGACTAGCGGGAGGTCCTACGAGCAGTACTTC
TRBJ1-3,NA,TRBV18,TRBD1,CASSPSPGQGENTIYF,TGTGCCAGCTCACCCAGTCCGGGACAGGGCGAAAACACCATATATTTT
TRBJ2-1,NA,TRBV15,TRBD2,CATSSPSGSYNEQFF,TGTGCCACCAGCAGCCCTAGCGGCTCCTACAATGAGCAGTTCTTC
TRBJ2-7,NA,TRBV28,TRBD2,CVSSRGLGLSYEQYF,TGTGTCAGCAGTAGGGGACTAGGCTTGTCCTACGAGCAGTACTTC
TRBJ1-1,few,TRBV4-1,TRBD1,CASSQGQGRETEAFF,TGCGCCAGCAGCCAGGGACAGGGGCGAGAGACTGAAGCTTTCTTT
TRBJ2-3,many,TRBV20-1,TRBD2,CSARDIAGGGIDTQYF,TGCAGTGCTAGAGATATTGCGGGAGGTGGTATAGATACGCAGTATTTT
TRBJ2-7,NA,TRBV18,NA,CASSPPETSYEQYF,TGTGCCAGCTCACCACCGGAGACATCCTACGAGCAGTACTTC
TRBJ2-1,many,TRBV6-5,NA,CASRPAGQREFF,TGTGCCAGCAGGCCCGCGGGACAGAGGGAGTTCTTC
TRBJ2-1,many,TRBV29-1,TRBD2,CSVTLAGEPYEQFF,TGCAGCGTCACACTAGCGGGAGAGCCGTATGAGCAGTTCTTC
TRBJ1-5,NA,TRBV6-5,NA,CASSSTGSRQPQHF,TGTGCCAGCAGCTCAACGGGAAGCCGGCAGCCCCAGCATTTT
TRBJ2-7,few,TRBV19,NA,CASSMNSGSYEQYF,TGTGCCAGTAGTATGAATAGCGGCTCCTACGAGCAGTACTTC
TRBJ1-1,few,TRBV2,NA,CASSEAPHGGIGTEAFF,TGTGCCAGCAGTGAAGCGCCCCACGGGGGGATAGGGACTGAAGCTTTCTTT
TRBJ2-7,few,TRBV6-5,NA,CASSYGLGMEQYF,TGTGCCAGCAGTTACGGGTTGGGAATGGAGCAGTACTTC
TRBJ2-6,many,TRBV28,NA,CASSSSWSAWANVLTF,TGTGCCAGCAGTTCCTCCTGGTCCGCCTGGGCCAACGTCCTGACTTTC
TRBJ2-1,few,TRBV15,NA,CATSRDFSGRSNEQLF,TGTGCCACCAGCAGAGATTTCAGCGGCAGGAGCAATGAGCAGCTCTTC
TRBJ1-5,NA,TRBV19,NA,CASSSGLLGWLGQPRHF,TGTGCCAGTAGTAGTGGACTCCTCGGATGGCTCGGGCAGCCCCGGCATTTT
TRBJ2-7,NA,TRBV11-2,NA,CACSLGSGGSYEQYF,TGTGCCTGCAGCTTAGGGAGCGGAGGGTCCTACGAGCAGTACTTC
TRBJ2-5,NA,TRBV19,NA,CASSISGGRTQYF,TGTGCCAGTAGTATCTCAGGCGGGCGGACCCAGTACTTC
TRBJ2-3,many,TRBV12-5,NA,CASGLLQSTDTQYF,TGTGCTAGTGGTTTGCTCCAGAGCACAGATACGCAGTATTTT
TRBJ2-5,many,TRBV5-4,TRBD1,CASSLTGTAQETQYF,TGTGCCAGCAGCTTAACCGGGACAGCACAAGAGACCCAGTACTTC
TRBJ2-3,few,TRBV5-6,TRBD1,CASSSVGTGEDTQYF,TGTGCCAGCAGCTCGGTAGGGACAGGTGAAGATACGCAGTATTTT
TRBJ1-5,many,TRBV2,NA,CASSEAVGVHQPQHF,TGTGCCAGCAGTGAGGCCGTAGGGGTTCATCAGCCCCAGCATTTT
TRBJ2-7,once,TRBV14,TRBD2,CASGSSSGGYEQYF,TGTGCCAGCGGCTCTTCTAGCGGGGGCTACGAGCAGTACTTC
TRBJ2-6,many,TRBV3-1,NA,CASSQGAGGANVLTF,TGTGCCAGCAGCCAAGGCGCTGGTGGGGCCAACGTCCTGACTTTC
TRBJ2-2,many,TRBV29-1,NA,CSVEVTPNTGELFF,TGCAGCGTTGAAGTGACACCGAACACCGGGGAGCTGTTTTTT
TRBJ1-4,NA,TRBV20-1,NA,CSATTAPTEPWGKLFF,TGCAGTGCCACCACAGCCCCAACGGAACCCTGGGGAAAACTGTTTTTT
TRBJ2-3,many,TRBV15,NA,CATSRVTQTASTDTQYF,TGTGCCACCAGCAGAGTGACCCAGACGGCTAGCACAGATACGCAGTATTTT